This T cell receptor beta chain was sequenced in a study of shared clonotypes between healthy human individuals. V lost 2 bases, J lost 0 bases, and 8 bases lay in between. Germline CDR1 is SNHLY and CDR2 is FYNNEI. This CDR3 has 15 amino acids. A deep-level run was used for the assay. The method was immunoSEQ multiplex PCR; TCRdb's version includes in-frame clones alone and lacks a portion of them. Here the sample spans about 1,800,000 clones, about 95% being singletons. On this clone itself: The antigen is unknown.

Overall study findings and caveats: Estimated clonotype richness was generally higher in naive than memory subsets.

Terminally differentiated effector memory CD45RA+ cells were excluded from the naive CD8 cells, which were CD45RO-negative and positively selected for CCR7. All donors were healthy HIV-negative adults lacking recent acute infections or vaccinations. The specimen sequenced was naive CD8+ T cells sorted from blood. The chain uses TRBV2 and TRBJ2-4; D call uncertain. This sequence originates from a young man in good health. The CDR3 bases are TGTGCCAGCAGTGAAACTGGTGTAGCCAAAAACATTCAGTACTTC. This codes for CASSETGVAKNIQYF. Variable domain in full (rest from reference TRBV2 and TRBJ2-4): EPEVTQTPSHQVTQMGQEVILRCVPISNHLYFYWYRQILGQKVEFLVSFYNNEISEKSEIFDDQFSVERPDGSNFTLKIRSTKLEDSAMYFCASSETGVAKNIQYFGAGTRLSVL.